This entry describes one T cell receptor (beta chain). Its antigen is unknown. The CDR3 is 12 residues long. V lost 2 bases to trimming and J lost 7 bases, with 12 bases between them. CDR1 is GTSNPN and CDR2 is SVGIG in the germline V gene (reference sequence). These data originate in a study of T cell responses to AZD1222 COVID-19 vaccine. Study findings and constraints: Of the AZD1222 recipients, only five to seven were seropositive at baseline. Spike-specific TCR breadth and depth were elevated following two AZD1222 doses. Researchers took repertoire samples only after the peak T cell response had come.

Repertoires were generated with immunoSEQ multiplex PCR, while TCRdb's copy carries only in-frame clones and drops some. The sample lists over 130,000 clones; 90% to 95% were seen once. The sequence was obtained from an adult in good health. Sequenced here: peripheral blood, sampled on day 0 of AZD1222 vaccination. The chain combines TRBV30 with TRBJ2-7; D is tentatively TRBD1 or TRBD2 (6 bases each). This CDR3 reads CAWSLQGLEQYF. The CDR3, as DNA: TGTGCCTGGAGTCTACAGGGACTTGAGCAGTACTTC. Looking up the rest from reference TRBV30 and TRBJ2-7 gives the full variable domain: SQTIHQWPATLVQPVGSPLSLECTVEGTSNPNLYWYRQAAGRGLQLLFYSVGIGQISSEVPQNLSASRPQDRQFILSSKKLLLSDSGFYLCAWSLQGLEQYFGPGTRLTVT.